These T cell receptor beta chains were read from a single sample in a study of cytomegalovirus exposure and HLA in healthy donors. Measured with immunoSEQ multiplex PCR; TCRdb has only the in-frame clones, and not every one. This sample has tens of thousands of clones, with about 85% found just once. The source material was PBMCs. These receptors were collected from a man younger than 30 in good health and CMV-seropositive. Each CDR3 is given with its conserved first and last residue. D genes are given only for firm matches. Size values are once, few and many counts, or a class for expanded clones, and some rows have none.

clone size: NA; CDR3 length: 15; J gene: TRBJ2-7; D gene: NA; V gene: TRBV6-1; CDR3 DNA: TGTGCCAGCAGTGTAGGTAGCGCGATATCCTACGAGCAGTACTTC; CDR3 protein: CASSVGSAISYEQYF
clone size: NA; CDR3 length: 13; J gene: TRBJ2-1; D gene: NA; V gene: TRBV7-6; CDR3 DNA: TGTGCCAGCAGCTTGGACCACGGGGGAGAGCAGTTCTTC; CDR3 protein: CASSLDHGGEQFF
clone size: NA; CDR3 length: 14; J gene: TRBJ2-7; D gene: NA; V gene: TRBV6-6; CDR3 DNA: TGTGCCAGCAGCCCCCGGGGGTCATCCTACGAGCAGTACTTC; CDR3 protein: CASSPRGSSYEQYF
clone size: NA; CDR3 length: 15; J gene: TRBJ1-5; D gene: TRBD1; V gene: TRBV29-1; CDR3 DNA: TGCAGCGTTGCCGAGGGGGCATGGGGGGATCAGCCCCAGCATTTT; CDR3 protein: CSVAEGAWGDQPQHF
clone size: NA; CDR3 length: 15; J gene: TRBJ1-2; D gene: TRBD1; V gene: TRBV13; CDR3 DNA: TGTGCCAGCAGCACCACCGGGACAGGGGTCCATGGCTACACCTTC; CDR3 protein: CASSTTGTGVHGYTF
clone size: once; CDR3 length: 16; J gene: TRBJ2-2; D gene: TRBD2; V gene: TRBV5-1; CDR3 DNA: TGCGCCAGCAGCCCTGGGAGGGATAAAGTCACCGGGGAGCTGTTTTTT; CDR3 protein: CASSPGRDKVTGELFF
clone size: NA; CDR3 length: 16; J gene: TRBJ2-3; D gene: TRBD2; V gene: TRBV10-2; CDR3 DNA: TGCGCCAGCAGAGGTGGACTAGCGGGAAGCACAGATACGCAGTATTTT; CDR3 protein: CASRGGLAGSTDTQYF
clone size: NA; CDR3 length: 16; J gene: TRBJ2-3; D gene: TRBD2; V gene: TRBV19; CDR3 DNA: TGTGCCAGTAGGATGAGACTAGCGGGAGATGCAGATACGCAGTATTTT; CDR3 protein: CASRMRLAGDADTQYF
clone size: NA; CDR3 length: 17; J gene: TRBJ2-5; D gene: TRBD1; V gene: TRBV5-5; CDR3 DNA: TGTGCCAGCACCAAAGGAGGCAGACAGGGCTCGGGGGAGACCCAGTACTTC; CDR3 protein: CASTKGGRQGSGETQYF
clone size: NA; CDR3 length: 15; J gene: TRBJ2-3; D gene: NA; V gene: TRBV6-5; CDR3 DNA: TGTGCCAGCAGTTCGGGGACTCTTAGCACAGATACGCAGTATTTT; CDR3 protein: CASSSGTLSTDTQYF
clone size: NA; CDR3 length: 16; J gene: TRBJ2-1; D gene: TRBD2; V gene: TRBV30; CDR3 DNA: TGTGCCTGGACACAGCTGGGACTAGCGGGGGGGAATGAGCAGTTCTTC; CDR3 protein: CAWTQLGLAGGNEQFF
clone size: NA; CDR3 length: 14; J gene: TRBJ1-2; D gene: TRBD1; V gene: TRBV11-3; CDR3 DNA: TGTGCCAGCAGCTTGTCGCAGGGGGCGTTTGGCTACACCTTC; CDR3 protein: CASSLSQGAFGYTF
clone size: few; CDR3 length: 14; J gene: TRBJ1-3; D gene: NA; V gene: TRBV6-6; CDR3 DNA: TGTGCCAGCAGTTTTGAGCGCTCTGGAAACACCATATATTTT; CDR3 protein: CASSFERSGNTIYF
clone size: NA; CDR3 length: 10; J gene: TRBJ2-1; D gene: NA; V gene: TRBV2; CDR3 DNA: TGTGCCAGCAGGGGGCTTGAGCAGTTCTTC; CDR3 protein: CASRGLEQFF
clone size: NA; CDR3 length: 14; J gene: TRBJ1-5; D gene: NA; V gene: TRBV5-1; CDR3 DNA: TGCGCCAGCTCGGAGGGAAGTGGCAATCAGCCCCAGCATTTT; CDR3 protein: CASSEGSGNQPQHF
clone size: NA; CDR3 length: 13; J gene: TRBJ2-1; D gene: NA; V gene: TRBV7-2; CDR3 DNA: TGTGCCAGCAGCTGGGGCCGACCCAATGAGCAGTTCTTC; CDR3 protein: CASSWGRPNEQFF
clone size: NA; CDR3 length: 14; J gene: TRBJ2-1; D gene: NA; V gene: TRBV19; CDR3 DNA: TGTGCCAGTAGTATAGTCAACAGAGACGATGAGCAGTTCTTC; CDR3 protein: CASSIVNRDDEQFF
clone size: NA; CDR3 length: 14; J gene: TRBJ1-1; D gene: NA; V gene: TRBV7-9; CDR3 DNA: TGTGCCAGCAGCTTGGGGCCAAAGGGAACTGAAGCTTTCTTT; CDR3 protein: CASSLGPKGTEAFF
clone size: NA; CDR3 length: 16; J gene: TRBJ2-1; D gene: NA; V gene: TRBV11-2; CDR3 DNA: TGTGCCAGCAGCTTAGAGCCGGGACTGGCTTACAATGAGCAGTTCTTC; CDR3 protein: CASSLEPGLAYNEQFF
clone size: NA; CDR3 length: 13; J gene: TRBJ1-5; D gene: NA; V gene: TRBV2; CDR3 DNA: TGTGCCAGCGGCAAGTATAGCAATCAGCCCCAGCATTTT; CDR3 protein: CASGKYSNQPQHF
clone size: NA; CDR3 length: 16; J gene: TRBJ2-1; D gene: TRBD2; V gene: TRBV5-5; CDR3 DNA: TGTGCCAGCAGCTTGGGCGGGACTAGCGTTTTAAATGAGCAGTTCTTC; CDR3 protein: CASSLGGTSVLNEQFF
clone size: NA; CDR3 length: 16; J gene: TRBJ2-2; D gene: TRBD2; V gene: TRBV6-6; CDR3 DNA: TGTGCCAGCAGTCAAATTAGCGGGGAGAACACCGGGGAGCTGTTTTTT; CDR3 protein: CASSQISGENTGELFF
clone size: NA; CDR3 length: 15; J gene: TRBJ1-1; D gene: NA; V gene: TRBV28; CDR3 DNA: TGTGCCAGCATCCTCATTATAACAGGGTCGGCTGAAGCTTTCTTT; CDR3 protein: CASILIITGSAEAFF
clone size: NA; CDR3 length: 17; J gene: TRBJ1-5; D gene: TRBD1; V gene: TRBV19; CDR3 DNA: TGTGCCAGTAGCGGGTACAGGGGAGGCTATAGCAATCAGCCCCAGCATTTT; CDR3 protein: CASSGYRGGYSNQPQHF
clone size: NA; CDR3 length: 16; J gene: TRBJ2-2; D gene: TRBD2; V gene: TRBV29-1; CDR3 DNA: TGCAGCGTTGAACCTAGCGGGAGTGGTTACACCGGGGAGCTGTTTTTT; CDR3 protein: CSVEPSGSGYTGELFF
clone size: once; CDR3 length: 12; J gene: TRBJ2-7; D gene: TRBD2; V gene: TRBV13; CDR3 DNA: TGTGCCAGCAGCTGGGGGGGTGTCGAGCAGTACTTC; CDR3 protein: CASSWGGVEQYF
clone size: NA; CDR3 length: 15; J gene: TRBJ1-2; D gene: NA; V gene: TRBV7-3; CDR3 DNA: TGTGCCAGCAGCCCCCGGATAAGGCAGGGGTATGGCTACACCTTC; CDR3 protein: CASSPRIRQGYGYTF
clone size: NA; CDR3 length: 14; J gene: TRBJ2-5; D gene: TRBD1; V gene: TRBV13; CDR3 DNA: TGTGCCAGCAGCTCCACAGGGGGTAGGGAGACCCAGTACTTC; CDR3 protein: CASSSTGGRETQYF
clone size: NA; CDR3 length: 14; J gene: TRBJ2-3; D gene: TRBD2; V gene: TRBV25-1; CDR3 DNA: TGTGCCAGCAGCTCCCGGGGGAGGGCAGATACGCAGTATTTT; CDR3 protein: CASSSRGRADTQYF
clone size: NA; CDR3 length: 16; J gene: TRBJ2-3; D gene: NA; V gene: TRBV7-9; CDR3 DNA: TGTGCCAGCAGCTTATACTGGAGCCTGAACACAGATACGCAGTATTTT; CDR3 protein: CASSLYWSLNTDTQYF
clone size: NA; CDR3 length: 13; J gene: TRBJ1-2; D gene: NA; V gene: TRBV5-1; CDR3 DNA: TGCGCCAGCCGGGCAGGGATTGACTATGGCTACACCTTC; CDR3 protein: CASRAGIDYGYTF
clone size: NA; CDR3 length: 17; J gene: TRBJ2-7; D gene: TRBD2; V gene: TRBV4-2; CDR3 DNA: TGTGCCAGCACCCCCGGTAGCGGGAGGGGCGGATGGCACGAGCAGTACTTC; CDR3 protein: CASTPGSGRGGWHEQYF
clone size: NA; CDR3 length: 14; J gene: TRBJ2-5; D gene: TRBD2; V gene: TRBV7-3; CDR3 DNA: TGTGCCAGCAGCCTCCAGGGAGGGAGAGAGACCCAGTACTTC; CDR3 protein: CASSLQGGRETQYF
clone size: NA; CDR3 length: 16; J gene: TRBJ1-2; D gene: NA; V gene: TRBV19; CDR3 DNA: TGTGCCAGTAGTATAGTTTTGACAGTTACCAGCTATGGCTACACCTTC; CDR3 protein: CASSIVLTVTSYGYTF
clone size: NA; CDR3 length: 19; J gene: TRBJ2-1; D gene: NA; V gene: TRBV19; CDR3 DNA: TGTGCCAGTAGTTCCCAAACAGGGGCCCGACTGATGGGGAGGAATGAGCAGTTCTTC; CDR3 protein: CASSSQTGARLMGRNEQFF
clone size: NA; CDR3 length: 15; J gene: TRBJ2-1; D gene: NA; V gene: TRBV5-1; CDR3 DNA: TGCGCCAGCAGCTTACACCCTAGTAACTACAATGAGCAGTTCTTC; CDR3 protein: CASSLHPSNYNEQFF
clone size: NA; CDR3 length: 14; J gene: TRBJ2-1; D gene: NA; V gene: TRBV6-5; CDR3 DNA: TGTGCCAGCAGTTACTCGGGCAGTCACAATGAGCAGTTCTTC; CDR3 protein: CASSYSGSHNEQFF
clone size: NA; CDR3 length: 15; J gene: TRBJ2-7; D gene: TRBD1; V gene: TRBV5-1; CDR3 DNA: TGCGCCAGCAGCTGGCAGGGGACAGGACCCTACGAGCAGTACTTC; CDR3 protein: CASSWQGTGPYEQYF
clone size: NA; CDR3 length: 13; J gene: TRBJ2-2; D gene: TRBD1; V gene: TRBV27; CDR3 DNA: TGTGCCAGCAGTAGACAGGGGCCCGGGGAGCTGTTTTTT; CDR3 protein: CASSRQGPGELFF
clone size: NA; CDR3 length: 15; J gene: TRBJ2-5; D gene: NA; V gene: TRBV6-1; CDR3 DNA: TGTGCCAGCAGTGAGGGACTCCGATTTCAAGAGACCCAGTACTTC; CDR3 protein: CASSEGLRFQETQYF
clone size: NA; CDR3 length: 15; J gene: TRBJ2-1; D gene: TRBD2; V gene: TRBV25-1; CDR3 DNA: TGTGCCAGCAGGGATACTAGCGGGGGTTCCAATGAGCAGTTCTTC; CDR3 protein: CASRDTSGGSNEQFF
clone size: NA; CDR3 length: 13; J gene: TRBJ1-2; D gene: NA; V gene: TRBV28; CDR3 DNA: TGTGCCAGCAGCCCGACAGTGGTGGGGAGCTACACCTTC; CDR3 protein: CASSPTVVGSYTF
clone size: few; CDR3 length: 12; J gene: TRBJ1-2; D gene: NA; V gene: TRBV5-5; CDR3 DNA: TGTGCCAGCTCCCCCCCATTCTATGGCTACACCTTC; CDR3 protein: CASSPPFYGYTF
clone size: NA; CDR3 length: 14; J gene: TRBJ2-5; D gene: NA; V gene: TRBV11-2; CDR3 DNA: TGTGCCAGCAGCTCAGAGGAGGGCCAAGAGACCCAGTACTTC; CDR3 protein: CASSSEEGQETQYF
clone size: NA; CDR3 length: 16; J gene: TRBJ1-1; D gene: NA; V gene: TRBV11-2; CDR3 DNA: TGTGCCAGCAGCCCTAATCTAAGGCGACTAAGCACTGAAGCTTTCTTT; CDR3 protein: CASSPNLRRLSTEAFF
clone size: NA; CDR3 length: 14; J gene: TRBJ1-4; D gene: NA; V gene: TRBV18; CDR3 DNA: TGTGCCAGCTCACCTGTGAGGGTCGGTGAAAAACTGTTTTTT; CDR3 protein: CASSPVRVGEKLFF
clone size: NA; CDR3 length: 14; J gene: TRBJ1-4; D gene: TRBD1; V gene: TRBV27; CDR3 DNA: TGTGCCAGCAGTCCTGGGACAGGGCGTGAAAAACTGTTTTTT; CDR3 protein: CASSPGTGREKLFF
clone size: NA; CDR3 length: 17; J gene: TRBJ2-3; D gene: TRBD2; V gene: TRBV27; CDR3 DNA: TGTGCCAGCAGTTTGAACGTAGCGGGCCGTTTCACAGATACGCAGTATTTT; CDR3 protein: CASSLNVAGRFTDTQYF
clone size: NA; CDR3 length: 15; J gene: TRBJ1-5; D gene: TRBD1; V gene: TRBV28; CDR3 DNA: TGTGCCATCACGGACAGGGAATATAGCAATCAGCCCCAGCATTTT; CDR3 protein: CAITDREYSNQPQHF
clone size: NA; CDR3 length: 14; J gene: TRBJ1-2; D gene: NA; V gene: TRBV7-2; CDR3 DNA: TGTGCCAGCAGCCCCCTCGGGGGGTGGTATGGCTACACCTTC; CDR3 protein: CASSPLGGWYGYTF
clone size: NA; CDR3 length: 14; J gene: TRBJ2-3; D gene: NA; V gene: TRBV5-6; CDR3 DNA: TGTGCCAGCAGCTTGGAGGGAGGCACAGATACGCAGTATTTT; CDR3 protein: CASSLEGGTDTQYF
clone size: NA; CDR3 length: 15; J gene: TRBJ1-4; D gene: TRBD1; V gene: TRBV6-5; CDR3 DNA: TGTGCCAGCAGTTACGGGACAGGAGGAAGTGAAAAACTGTTTTTT; CDR3 protein: CASSYGTGGSEKLFF
clone size: NA; CDR3 length: 15; J gene: TRBJ2-7; D gene: TRBD2; V gene: TRBV10-3; CDR3 DNA: TGTGCCATCAGTGAGTCGAAGAGCGGGAGCTACGAGCAGTACTTC; CDR3 protein: CAISESKSGSYEQYF
clone size: once; CDR3 length: 16; J gene: TRBJ2-3; D gene: TRBD2; V gene: TRBV5-4; CDR3 DNA: TGTGCCAGCAGCTTGGATATAGCGGGCAGCACAGATACGCAGTATTTT; CDR3 protein: CASSLDIAGSTDTQYF
clone size: NA; CDR3 length: 12; J gene: TRBJ1-2; D gene: NA; V gene: TRBV29-1; CDR3 DNA: TGCAGCGTTGGGACAGCAAACTATGGCTACACCTTC; CDR3 protein: CSVGTANYGYTF
clone size: once; CDR3 length: 15; J gene: TRBJ2-3; D gene: TRBD2; V gene: TRBV2; CDR3 DNA: TGTGCCAGCGAGCGGGGTAGCGGGATTGGAGATACGCAGTATTTT; CDR3 protein: CASERGSGIGDTQYF